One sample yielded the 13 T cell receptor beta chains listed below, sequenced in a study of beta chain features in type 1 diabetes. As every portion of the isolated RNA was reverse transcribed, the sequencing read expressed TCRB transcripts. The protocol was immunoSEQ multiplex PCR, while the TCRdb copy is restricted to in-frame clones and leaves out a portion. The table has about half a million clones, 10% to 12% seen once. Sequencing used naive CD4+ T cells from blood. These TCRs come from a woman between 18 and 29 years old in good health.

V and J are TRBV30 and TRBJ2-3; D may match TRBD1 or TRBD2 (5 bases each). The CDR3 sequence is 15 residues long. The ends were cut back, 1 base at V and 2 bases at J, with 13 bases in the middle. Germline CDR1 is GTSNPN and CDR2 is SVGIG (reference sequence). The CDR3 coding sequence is TGTGCCTGGAGTGGGGGCGGAGGACTCACAGATACGCAGTATTTT. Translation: CAWSGGGGLTDTQYF.

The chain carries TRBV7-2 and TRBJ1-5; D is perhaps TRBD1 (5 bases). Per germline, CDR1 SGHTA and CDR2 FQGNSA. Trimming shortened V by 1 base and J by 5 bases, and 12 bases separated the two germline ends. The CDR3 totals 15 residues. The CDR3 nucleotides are TGTGCCAGCAGCTTAGGTCAGGGAATGCATCAGCCCCAGCATTTT. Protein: CASSLGQGMHQPQHF.

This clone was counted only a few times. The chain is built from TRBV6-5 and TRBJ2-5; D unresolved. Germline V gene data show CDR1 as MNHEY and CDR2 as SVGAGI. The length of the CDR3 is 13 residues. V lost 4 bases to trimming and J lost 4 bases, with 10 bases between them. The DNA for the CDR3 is TGTGCCAGCAGTTCTGGGATCGGAGAGACCCAGTACTTC. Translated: CASSSGIGETQYF.

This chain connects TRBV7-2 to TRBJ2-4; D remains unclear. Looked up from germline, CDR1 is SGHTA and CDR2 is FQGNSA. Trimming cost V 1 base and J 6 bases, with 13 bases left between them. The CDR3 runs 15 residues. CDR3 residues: CASSLGVSGLNIQYF. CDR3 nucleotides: TGTGCCAGCAGCTTAGGGGTATCCGGGTTAAACATTCAGTACTTC.

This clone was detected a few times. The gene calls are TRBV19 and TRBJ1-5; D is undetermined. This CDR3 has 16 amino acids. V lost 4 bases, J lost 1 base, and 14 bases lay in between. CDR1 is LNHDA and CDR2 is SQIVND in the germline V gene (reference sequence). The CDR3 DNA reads TGTGCCAGTAGTAGACGTCAGGATTCAAGCAATCAGCCCCAGCATTTT. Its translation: CASSRRQDSSNQPQHF.

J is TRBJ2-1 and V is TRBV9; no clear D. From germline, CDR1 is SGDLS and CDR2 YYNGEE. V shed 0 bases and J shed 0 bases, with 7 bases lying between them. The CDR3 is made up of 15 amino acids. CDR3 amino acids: CASSVGINSYNEQFF. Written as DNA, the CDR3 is TGTGCCAGCAGCGTAGGAATAAACTCCTACAATGAGCAGTTCTTC.

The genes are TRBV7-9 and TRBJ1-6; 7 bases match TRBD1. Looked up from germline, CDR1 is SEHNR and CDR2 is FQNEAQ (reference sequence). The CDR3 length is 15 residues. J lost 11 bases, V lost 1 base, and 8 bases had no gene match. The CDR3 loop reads CASSLGDRVGAPLHF. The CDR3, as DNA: TGTGCCAGCAGCTTAGGCGACAGGGTCGGGGCACCCCTCCACTTT. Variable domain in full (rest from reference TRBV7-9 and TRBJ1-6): DTGVSQNPRHKITKRGQNVTFRCDPISEHNRLYWYRQTLGQGPEFLTYFQNEAQLEKSRLLSDRFSAERPKGSFSTLEIQRTEQGDSAMYLCASSLGDRVGAPLHFGNGTRLTVT.

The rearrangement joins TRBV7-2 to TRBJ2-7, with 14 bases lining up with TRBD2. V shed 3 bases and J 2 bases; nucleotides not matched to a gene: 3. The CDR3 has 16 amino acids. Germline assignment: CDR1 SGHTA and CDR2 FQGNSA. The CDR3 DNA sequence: TGTGCCAGCAGCTTCGGGACTAGCGGGAGACCCTACGAGCAGTACTTC. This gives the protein CASSFGTSGRPYEQYF.

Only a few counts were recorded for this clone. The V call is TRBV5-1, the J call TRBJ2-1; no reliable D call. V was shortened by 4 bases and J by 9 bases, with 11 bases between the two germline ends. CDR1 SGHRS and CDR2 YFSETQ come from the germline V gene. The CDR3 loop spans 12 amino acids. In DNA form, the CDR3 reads TGCGCCAGCAGCCTGGAACTGAGTGAGCAGTTCTTC. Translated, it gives CASSLELSEQFF.

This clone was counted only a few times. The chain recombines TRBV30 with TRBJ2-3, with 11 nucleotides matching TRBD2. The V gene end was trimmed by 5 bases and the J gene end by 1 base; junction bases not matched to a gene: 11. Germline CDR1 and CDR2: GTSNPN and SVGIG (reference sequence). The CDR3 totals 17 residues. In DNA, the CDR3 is TGTGCCTGGTCTACAGGGACTAGCGGAATCCGCACAGATACGCAGTATTTT. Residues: CAWSTGTSGIRTDTQYF.

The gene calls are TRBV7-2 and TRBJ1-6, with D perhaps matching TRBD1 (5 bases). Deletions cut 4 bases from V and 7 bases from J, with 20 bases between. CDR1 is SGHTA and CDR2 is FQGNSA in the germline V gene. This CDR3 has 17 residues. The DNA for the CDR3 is TGTGCCAGCAGCTCTTACCCCGGGACCGGAGGAAATTCACCCCTCCACTTT. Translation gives CASSSYPGTGGNSPLHF.

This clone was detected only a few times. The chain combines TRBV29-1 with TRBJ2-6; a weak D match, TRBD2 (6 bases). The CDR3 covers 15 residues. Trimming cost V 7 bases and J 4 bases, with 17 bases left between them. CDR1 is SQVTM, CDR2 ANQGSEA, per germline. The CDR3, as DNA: TGCAGCGCAAATTCGGGGGTGACCGGGGCCAACGTCCTGACTTTC. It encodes CSANSGVTGANVLTF.

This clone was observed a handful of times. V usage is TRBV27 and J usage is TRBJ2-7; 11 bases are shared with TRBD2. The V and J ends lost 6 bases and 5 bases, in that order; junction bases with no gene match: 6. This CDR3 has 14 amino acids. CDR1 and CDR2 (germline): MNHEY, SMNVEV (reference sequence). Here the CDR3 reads CASRLAGVSHEQYF. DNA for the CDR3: TGTGCCAGCAGACTAGCGGGAGTGTCCCACGAGCAGTACTTC.